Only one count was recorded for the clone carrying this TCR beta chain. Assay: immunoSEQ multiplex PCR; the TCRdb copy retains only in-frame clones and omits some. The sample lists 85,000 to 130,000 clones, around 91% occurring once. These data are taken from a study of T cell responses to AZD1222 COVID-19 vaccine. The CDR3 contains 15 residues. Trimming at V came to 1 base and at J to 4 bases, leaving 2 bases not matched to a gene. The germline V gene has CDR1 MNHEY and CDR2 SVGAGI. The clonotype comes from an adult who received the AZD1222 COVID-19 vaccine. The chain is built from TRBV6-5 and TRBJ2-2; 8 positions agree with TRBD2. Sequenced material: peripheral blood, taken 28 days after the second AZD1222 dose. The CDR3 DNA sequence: TGTGCCAGCAGTTACTATGCGGGGGGCACCGGGGAGCTGTTTTTT. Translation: CASSYYAGGTGELFF.